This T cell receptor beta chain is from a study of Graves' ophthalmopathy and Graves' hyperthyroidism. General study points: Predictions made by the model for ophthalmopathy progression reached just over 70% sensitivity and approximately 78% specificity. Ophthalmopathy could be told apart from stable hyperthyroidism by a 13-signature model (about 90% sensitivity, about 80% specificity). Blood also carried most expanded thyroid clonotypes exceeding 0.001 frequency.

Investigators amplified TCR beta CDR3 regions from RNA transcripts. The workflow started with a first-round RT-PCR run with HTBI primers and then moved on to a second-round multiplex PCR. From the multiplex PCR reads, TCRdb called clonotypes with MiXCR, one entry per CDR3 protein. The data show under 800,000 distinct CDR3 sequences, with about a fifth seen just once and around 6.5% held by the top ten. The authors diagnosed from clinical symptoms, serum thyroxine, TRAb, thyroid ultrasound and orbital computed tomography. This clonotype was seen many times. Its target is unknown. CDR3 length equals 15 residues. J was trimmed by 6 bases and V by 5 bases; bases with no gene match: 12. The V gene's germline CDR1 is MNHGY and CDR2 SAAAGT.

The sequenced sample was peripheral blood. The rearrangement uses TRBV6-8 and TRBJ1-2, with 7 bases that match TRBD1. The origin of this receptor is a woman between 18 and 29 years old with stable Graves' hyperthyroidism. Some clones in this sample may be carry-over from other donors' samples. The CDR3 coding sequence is TGTGCCAGCAGTGCATCCGGGACAGAAGAGAATGGCTACACCTTC. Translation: CASSASGTEENGYTF.